This T cell receptor beta chain originates from a study of blood T cells in healthy people across ages. Overall study results and limits: Naive T cell percentage showed a strong correlation with the diversity of TCR beta.

Details on this clonotype: Its antigen is undetermined.

Germline assignment: CDR1 SGHVS and CDR2 FQNEAQ. V shed 6 bases and J shed 2 bases, with 6 bases lying between them. The CDR3 is made up of 12 amino acids. The second PCR ran about 7 to 12 cycles with a sample-barcoded 5' primer and J-beta primers. TCRdb itself ran the 5' RACE reads through MiXCR, one entry per CDR3 protein. Among approximately 960,000 distinct CDR3 sequences, about 29% were seen once, and the ten largest hold around 9.6%. These data also featured in a second study, about T cells of mothers and their children. That report notes: It was through the M1S primer of the second PCR that sample barcodes and 2-4 random nucleotides were added. Slightly, though not significantly, more overlap was seen in related than in unrelated mother-child pairs.

This receptor was taken from a woman aged 35 to 49 in good health. Material for sequencing was blood. The V call is TRBV7-8, the J call TRBJ2-3; D gene ambiguous. The CDR3 sequence: CASRDLTDTQYF. The CDR3 DNA follows: TGTGCCAGCAGGGACCTCACAGATACGCAGTATTTT.